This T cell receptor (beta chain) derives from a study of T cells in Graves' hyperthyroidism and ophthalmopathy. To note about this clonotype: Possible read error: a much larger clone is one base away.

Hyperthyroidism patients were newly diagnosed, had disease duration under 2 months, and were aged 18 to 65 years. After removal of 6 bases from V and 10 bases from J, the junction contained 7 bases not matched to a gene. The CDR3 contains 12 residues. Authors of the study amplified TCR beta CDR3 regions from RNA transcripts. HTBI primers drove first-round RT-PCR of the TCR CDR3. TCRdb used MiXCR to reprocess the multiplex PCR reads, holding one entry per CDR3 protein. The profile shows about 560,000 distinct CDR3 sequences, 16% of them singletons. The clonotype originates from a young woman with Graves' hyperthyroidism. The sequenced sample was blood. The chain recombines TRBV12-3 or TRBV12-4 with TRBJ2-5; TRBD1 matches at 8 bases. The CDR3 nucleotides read TGTGCCAGCAGGGATTGGGGGACAGGCCAGTACTTC. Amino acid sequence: CASRDWGTGQYF.